This T cell receptor (beta chain) stems from a study of spatial heterogeneity in lung cancer. Study observations and caveats: Counts that tracked tumor mutation counts were those of expanded intratumoral alpha and beta TCRs.

This clonotype showed up just a few times. The antigen is undetermined. Germline loops: CDR1 SGHTA, CDR2 FQGNSA. The CDR3 length is 19 residues. The junction had 21 bases not matched to a gene; V was cut back by 5 bases and J by 5 bases. Noted time point: sample taken at primary tumor resection. Unsorted samples of tumor, nontumor lung or frozen PBMC had their whole RNA sequenced. TCR cDNA molecules each had a unique molecular identifier. TCRdb fed the 5' RACE reads into MiXCR, producing one record per CDR3 protein. The sample has around 3,700 distinct CDR3 sequences; about 30% are singletons. Sequenced material: lung tumor tissue, taken at surgery. V usage is TRBV7-2 and J usage is TRBJ2-3; TRBD1 agrees at 8 bases. The receptor comes from a male donor with early-stage non-small cell lung cancer. The CDR3 region has the DNA TGTGCCAGCAGCCCCGGGCCGGGACAGGATGTTTTCGACGAAGATACGCAGTATTTT. Translating gives CASSPGPGQDVFDEDTQYF.